This T cell receptor beta chain was profiled in a study of response to subunit inactivated influenza vaccine. One entry per CDR3 protein, called by TCRdb with MiXCR from the RT-PCR reads. The repertoire has about 780,000 distinct CDR3 sequences, under 20% of them found once; the top ten carry about 11%. The clonotype originates from a man aged 50 to 60 who received an inactivated influenza vaccine. The material was PBMCs from blood, obtained 4 to 6 days after vaccination.

The DNA of the CDR3 is TGTGCTAGCCGGGACTACAATCAGCCCCAGCATTTT. Translation gives CASRDYNQPQHF. The V gene is TRBV12-3 or TRBV12-4, the J gene TRBJ1-5; a possible D gene is TRBD1 (5 bases). The CDR3 contains 12 residues.